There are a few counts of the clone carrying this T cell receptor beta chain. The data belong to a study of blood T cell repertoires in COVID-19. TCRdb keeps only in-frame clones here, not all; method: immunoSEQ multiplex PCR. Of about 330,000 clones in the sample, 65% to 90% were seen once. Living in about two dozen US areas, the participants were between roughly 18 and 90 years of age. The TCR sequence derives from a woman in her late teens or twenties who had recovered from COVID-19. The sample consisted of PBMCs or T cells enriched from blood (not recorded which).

The CDR3 here is CASSPGQGARDQPQHF. The CDR3 DNA reads TGTGCCAGCTCACCGGGACAGGGGGCGCGGGATCAGCCCCAGCATTTT. The chain links TRBV18 to TRBJ1-5; 12 bases fit TRBD1. Germline lookup yields CDR1 KGHSH and CDR2 LQKENI. V was pared by 3 bases and J by 5 bases, with 5 bases of the junction left unmatched. The CDR3 extends over 16 amino acids.